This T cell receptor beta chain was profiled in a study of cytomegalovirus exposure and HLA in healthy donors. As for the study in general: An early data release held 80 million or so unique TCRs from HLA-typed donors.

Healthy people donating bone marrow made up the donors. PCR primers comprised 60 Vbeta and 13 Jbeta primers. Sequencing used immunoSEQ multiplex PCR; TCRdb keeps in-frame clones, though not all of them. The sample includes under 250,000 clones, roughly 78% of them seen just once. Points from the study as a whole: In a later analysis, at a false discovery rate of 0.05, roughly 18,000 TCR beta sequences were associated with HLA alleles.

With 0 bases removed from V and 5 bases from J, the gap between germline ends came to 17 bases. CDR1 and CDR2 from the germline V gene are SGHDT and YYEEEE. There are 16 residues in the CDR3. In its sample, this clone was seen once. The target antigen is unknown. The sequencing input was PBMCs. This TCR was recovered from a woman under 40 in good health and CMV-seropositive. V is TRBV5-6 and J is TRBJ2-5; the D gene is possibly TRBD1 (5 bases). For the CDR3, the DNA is TGTGCCAGCAGCTTGGGGAGTCAGGGCGGTTGGGAGACCCAGTACTTC. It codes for CASSLGSQGGWETQYF.